The present T cell receptor (beta chain) was sequenced within a study of Ad26.COV2.S vaccination and SARS-CoV-2 variants. Stated treatment: 19 received Ad26.COV2.S at low or high dose, single or two shots; 5 received placebo; per-sample allocation not given. Samples came from day 63 after the first vaccine or placebo injection. Study-wide points: Marked by substantial breadth, spike-specific CD8+ and CD4+ T cell responses were reportedly seen after vaccination. Ad26.COV2.S recipients had broader spike-specific TCRs (P = 0.0014). Total T cell responses may have been underestimated by the TCR breadth and depth analyses.

On this clone: Its antigen is unknown.

Data came from immunoSEQ multiplex PCR; TCRdb stores just in-frame clones and leaves some out. Of under 400,000 clones listed, roughly 91% are singletons. The V end was cut by 4 bases, the J end by 3 bases, with 14 bases between. The CDR3 consists of 14 residues. CDR1 SGDLS and CDR2 YYNGEE come from the germline V gene. The chain recombines TRBV9 with TRBJ2-7, with a tentative D call TRBD2 (5 bases). The receptor was derived from a person between 18 and 60 years old who received the Ad26.COV2.S COVID-19 vaccine or a placebo. Sample: peripheral blood, taken in a trial of Ad26.COV2.S vaccine versus placebo. CDR3: CASSPQAGSYEQYF. The CDR3 nucleotides are TGTGCCAGCAGCCCTCAGGCGGGCAGCTACGAGCAGTACTTC.